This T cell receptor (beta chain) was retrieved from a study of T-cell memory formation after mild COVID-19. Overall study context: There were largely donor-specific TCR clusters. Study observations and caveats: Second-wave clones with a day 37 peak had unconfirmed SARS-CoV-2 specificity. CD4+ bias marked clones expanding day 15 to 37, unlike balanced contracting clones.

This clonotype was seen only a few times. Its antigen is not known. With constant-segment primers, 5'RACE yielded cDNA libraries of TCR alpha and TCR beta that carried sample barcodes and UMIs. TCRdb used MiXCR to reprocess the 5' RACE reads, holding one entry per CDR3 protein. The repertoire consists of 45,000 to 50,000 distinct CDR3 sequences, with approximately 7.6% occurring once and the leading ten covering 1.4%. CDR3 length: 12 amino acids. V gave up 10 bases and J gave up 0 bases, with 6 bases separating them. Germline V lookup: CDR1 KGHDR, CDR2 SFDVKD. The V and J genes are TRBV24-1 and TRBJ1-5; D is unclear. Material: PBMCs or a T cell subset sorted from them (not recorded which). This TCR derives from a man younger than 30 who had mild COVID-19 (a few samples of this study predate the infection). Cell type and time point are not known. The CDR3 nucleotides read TGTGCCACGGTGGATAGCAATCAGCCCCAGCATTTT. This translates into CATVDSNQPQHF.